These T cell receptor beta chains were read from a single sample in a study of T cell changes during pregnancy in multiple sclerosis. Method: immunoSEQ multiplex PCR; TCRdb's copy keeps in-frame clones and lacks some. This table has roughly 90,000 clones, 90% to 95% appearing once. This specimen was peripheral blood, taken in the third trimester of pregnancy. Every receptor here comes from a female donor with multiple sclerosis, enrolled in a pregnancy study. Each CDR3 is given with its conserved first and last residue. Each record gives: J gene, CDR3 length, D gene, clone size, V gene, CDR3 protein, CDR3 DNA. D genes are given only for firm matches. Some rows have no size entry. The others give once, few or many, or a class for an expanded clone.

TRBJ2-1 | 13 | . | . | TRBV27 | CASSYTPVNEQFF | TGTGCCAGCAGTTATACTCCGGTTAATGAGCAGTTCTTC
TRBJ2-3 | 17 | . | . | TRBV7-9 | CASRTDTGLLYTDTQYF | TGTGCCAGCAGGACTGATACAGGGCTTCTTTACACAGATACGCAGTATTTT
TRBJ2-7 | 18 | TRBD2 | . | TRBV7-2 | CASSLRSGSSWISYEQYF | TGTGCCAGCAGCTTAAGGAGCGGGAGCTCGTGGATCTCCTACGAGCAGTACTTC
TRBJ2-1 | 14 | . | . | TRBV19 | CASSYGSTYNEQFF | TGTGCCAGTAGTTACGGGAGTACCTACAATGAGCAGTTCTTC
TRBJ1-2 | 14 | TRBD1 | . | TRBV28 | CASSRQGARYGYTF | TGTGCCAGCAGCAGACAGGGGGCAAGGTATGGCTACACCTTC
TRBJ1-1 | 15 | TRBD1 | . | TRBV27 | CASYPRDRGNTEAFF | TGTGCCAGCTACCCCCGGGACAGGGGGAACACTGAAGCTTTCTTT
TRBJ2-7 | 15 | TRBD2 | . | TRBV4-2 | CASSIAGLAAYEQYF | TGTGCCAGCAGCATAGCCGGACTAGCGGCCTACGAGCAGTACTTC
TRBJ2-1 | 15 | TRBD2 | . | TRBV28 | CASSPLLAGYNEQFF | TGTGCCAGCAGTCCCCTCCTAGCGGGGTACAATGAGCAGTTCTTC
TRBJ2-4 | 15 | TRBD2 | . | TRBV28 | CASSSVGPAGYIQYF | TGTGCCAGCAGTTCGGTGGGACCAGCGGGATACATTCAGTACTTC
TRBJ1-4 | 16 | TRBD1 | many | TRBV9 | CASSPGTGTTNEKLFF | TGTGCCAGCAGCCCGGGGACAGGGACCACTAATGAAAAACTGTTTTTT
TRBJ2-7 | 12 | . | . | TRBV2 | CASKGTYHEQYF | TGTGCCAGCAAGGGGACTTACCACGAGCAGTACTTC
TRBJ2-1 | 16 | . | . | TRBV5-1 | CASSLASASSYNEQFF | TGCGCCAGCAGCTTGGCTAGCGCGAGCTCCTACAATGAGCAGTTCTTC
TRBJ2-1 | 15 | . | . | TRBV15 | CATSIPGSSYNEQFF | TGTGCCACCAGCATACCGGGAAGCTCCTACAATGAGCAGTTCTTC
TRBJ1-5 | 17 | . | . | TRBV19 | CASSIIAGGTGNQPQHF | TGTGCCAGTAGTATAATCGCCGGGGGTACGGGCAATCAGCCCCAGCATTTT
TRBJ2-1 | 15 | TRBD2 | . | TRBV6-4 | CASQRTSGTYNEQFF | TGTGCCAGCCAAAGGACTAGCGGGACCTACAATGAGCAGTTCTTC
TRBJ2-3 | 14 | . | . | TRBV6-4 | CASRKFANTDTQYF | TGTGCCAGCAGGAAGTTTGCGAACACAGATACGCAGTATTTT
TRBJ2-7 | 15 | TRBD1 | . | TRBV28 | CATTALRDRGTEQYF | TGTGCCACTACGGCACTCCGGGACAGGGGAACCGAGCAGTACTTC
TRBJ2-1 | 15 | TRBD2 | . | TRBV29-1 | CSVEGLAETYNEQFF | TGCAGCGTCGAAGGACTAGCGGAGACCTACAATGAGCAGTTCTTC
TRBJ1-1 | 13 | . | . | TRBV7-3 | CASSLSGSGETFF | TGTGCCAGCAGCTTATCAGGCTCTGGTGAAACTTTCTTT
TRBJ2-7 | 15 | . | . | TRBV28 | CASSLVPGHSYEQYF | TGTGCCAGCAGTTTAGTACCCGGACACTCCTACGAGCAGTACTTC
TRBJ2-3 | 14 | TRBD2 | once | TRBV30 | CAWSVRLAGDTQYF | TGTGCCTGGAGTGTACGGCTAGCGGGAGATACGCAGTATTTT
TRBJ1-2 | 11 | . | . | TRBV29-1 | CSDPRGYGYTF | TGCAGTGACCCACGGGGCTATGGCTACACCTTC
TRBJ1-5 | 14 | TRBD1 | . | TRBV9 | CASSKDRADQPQHF | TGTGCCAGCAGCAAAGACAGGGCAGACCAGCCCCAGCATTTT
TRBJ1-2 | 15 | TRBD1 | . | TRBV6-5 | CASSYRDRGGYGYTF | TGTGCCAGCAGTTACCGGGACAGGGGGGGCTATGGCTACACCTTC
TRBJ2-1 | 14 | . | . | TRBV28 | CASSFAGALNEQFF | TGTGCCAGCAGTTTTGCGGGCGCGTTGAATGAGCAGTTCTTC
TRBJ2-5 | 15 | . | . | TRBV19 | CASSIGRGGGETQYF | TGTGCCAGTAGTATCGGCCGCGGAGGTGGGGAGACCCAGTACTTC
TRBJ2-7 | 16 | TRBD1 | . | TRBV27 | CASKYLGTGGAFEQYF | TGTGCCAGCAAATATTTGGGGACAGGGGGCGCGTTCGAGCAGTACTTC
TRBJ2-7 | 15 | TRBD1 | . | TRBV28 | CASSSHDREGYEQYF | TGTGCCAGCAGTTCACATGACAGGGAAGGCTACGAGCAGTACTTC
TRBJ2-7 | 13 | . | once | TRBV5-6 | CASSLVQATEQYF | TGTGCCAGCAGCTTGGTACAGGCGACCGAGCAGTACTTC
TRBJ1-2 | 13 | . | . | TRBV5-1 | CASSLDINYGYTF | TGCGCCAGCAGCTTGGACATTAACTATGGCTACACCTTC
TRBJ2-3 | 15 | TRBD2 | . | TRBV2 | CASVRTSGYTDTQYF | TGTGCCAGCGTTCGGACTAGCGGGTACACAGATACGCAGTATTTT
TRBJ2-1 | 17 | TRBD2 | . | TRBV7-9 | CASSQISGRAPIDEQFF | TGTGCCAGCAGCCAGATTAGCGGGAGGGCCCCAATCGATGAGCAGTTCTTC
TRBJ2-7 | 14 | TRBD2 | . | TRBV29-1 | CSVEGLAGPYEQYF | TGCAGCGTCGAGGGGCTAGCGGGACCCTACGAGCAGTACTTC
TRBJ2-5 | 11 | . | . | TRBV20-1 | CSGLGVETQYF | TGCAGTGGACTAGGGGTAGAGACCCAGTACTTC
TRBJ2-1 | 16 | TRBD2 | . | TRBV27 | CASRLAGVGSYNEQFF | TGTGCCAGCAGACTAGCGGGAGTCGGGTCCTACAATGAGCAGTTCTTC
TRBJ2-1 | 15 | TRBD1 | . | TRBV19 | CASRPPNRGRGEQFF | TGTGCCAGTAGGCCACCCAACAGGGGGCGAGGTGAGCAGTTCTTC
TRBJ2-3 | 17 | TRBD1 | . | TRBV11-2 | CASSLDPRDREADTQYF | TGTGCCAGCAGCTTAGATCCCCGGGACAGGGAGGCAGATACGCAGTATTTT
TRBJ2-7 | 15 | TRBD1 | . | TRBV2 | CASRARTGSRYEQYF | TGTGCCAGCAGGGCAAGGACAGGGTCCCGCTACGAGCAGTACTTC
TRBJ2-7 | 15 | TRBD2 | once | TRBV5-1 | CASSLGERDLYEQYF | TGCGCCAGCAGCTTGGGCGAGCGGGACCTATACGAGCAGTACTTC
TRBJ1-5 | 17 | TRBD1 | once | TRBV7-7 | CASSLAAYRGLNQPQHF | TGTGCTAGCAGCTTAGCGGCATACAGGGGCCTGAATCAGCCCCAGCATTTT